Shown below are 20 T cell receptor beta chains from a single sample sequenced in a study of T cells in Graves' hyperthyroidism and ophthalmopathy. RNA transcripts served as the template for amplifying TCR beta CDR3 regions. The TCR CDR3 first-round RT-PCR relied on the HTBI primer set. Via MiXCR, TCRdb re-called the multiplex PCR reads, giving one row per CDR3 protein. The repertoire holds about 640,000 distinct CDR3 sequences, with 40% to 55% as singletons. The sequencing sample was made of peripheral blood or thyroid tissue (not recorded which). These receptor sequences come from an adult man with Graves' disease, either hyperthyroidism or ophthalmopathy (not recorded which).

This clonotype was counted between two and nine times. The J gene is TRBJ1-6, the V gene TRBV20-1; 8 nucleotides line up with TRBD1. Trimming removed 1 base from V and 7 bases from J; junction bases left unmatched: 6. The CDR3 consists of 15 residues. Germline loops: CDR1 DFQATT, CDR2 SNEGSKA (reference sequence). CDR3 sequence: CSARAPGGRNSPLHF. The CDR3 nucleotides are TGCAGTGCTAGAGCCCCAGGGGGCCGGAATTCACCCCTCCACTTT.

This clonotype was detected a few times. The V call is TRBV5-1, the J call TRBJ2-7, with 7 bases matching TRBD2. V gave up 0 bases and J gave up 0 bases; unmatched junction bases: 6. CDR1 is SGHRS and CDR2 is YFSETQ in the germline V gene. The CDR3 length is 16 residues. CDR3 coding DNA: TGCGCCAGCAGCTTGGGTCCGACGGGGGGCTCCTACGAGCAGTACTTC. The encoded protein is CASSLGPTGGSYEQYF.

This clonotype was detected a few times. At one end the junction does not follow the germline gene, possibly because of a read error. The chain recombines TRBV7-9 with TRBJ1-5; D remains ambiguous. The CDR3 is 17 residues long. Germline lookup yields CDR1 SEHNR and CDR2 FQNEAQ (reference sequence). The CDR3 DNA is TGCGCCAGCAGCCAAGATCTTCGGGTTTATAGCAATCAGCCCCAGCATTTT. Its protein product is CASSQDLRVYSNQPQHF. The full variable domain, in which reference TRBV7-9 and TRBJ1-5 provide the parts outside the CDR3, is DTGVSQNPRHKITKRGQNVTFRCDPISEHNRLYWYRQTLGQGPEFLTYFQNEAQLEKSRLLSDRFSAERPKGSFSTLEIQRTEQGDSAMYLCASSQDLRVYSNQPQHFGDGTRLSIL.

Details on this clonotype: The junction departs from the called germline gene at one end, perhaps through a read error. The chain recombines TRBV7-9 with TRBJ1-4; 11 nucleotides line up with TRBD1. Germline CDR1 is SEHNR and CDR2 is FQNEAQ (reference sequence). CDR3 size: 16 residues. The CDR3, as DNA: TGCGCCAGCAGCCAAGAAGGGACAGGGGGTAATGAAAAACTGTTTTTT. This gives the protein CASSQEGTGGNEKLFF.

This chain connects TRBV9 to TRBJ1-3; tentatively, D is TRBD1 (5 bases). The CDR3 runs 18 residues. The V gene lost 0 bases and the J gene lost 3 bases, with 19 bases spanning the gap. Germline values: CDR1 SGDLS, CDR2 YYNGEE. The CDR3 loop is CASSVGMGGGAGGNTIYF. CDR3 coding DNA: TGTGCCAGCAGCGTAGGAATGGGTGGAGGGGCTGGTGGAAACACCATATATTTT.

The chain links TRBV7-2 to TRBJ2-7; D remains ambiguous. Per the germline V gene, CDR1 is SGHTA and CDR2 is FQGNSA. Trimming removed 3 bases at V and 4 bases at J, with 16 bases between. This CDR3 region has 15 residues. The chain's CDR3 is CASSFWLVGGYEQYF. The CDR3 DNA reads TGTGCCAGCAGCTTTTGGCTAGTGGGCGGTTACGAGCAGTACTTC.

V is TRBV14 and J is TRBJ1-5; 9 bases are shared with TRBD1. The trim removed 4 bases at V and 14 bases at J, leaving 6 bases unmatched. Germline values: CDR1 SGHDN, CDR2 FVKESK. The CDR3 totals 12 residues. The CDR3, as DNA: TGTGCCAGCAGCCGGGACAGGGTGGGGGAGCATTTT. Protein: CASSRDRVGEHF.

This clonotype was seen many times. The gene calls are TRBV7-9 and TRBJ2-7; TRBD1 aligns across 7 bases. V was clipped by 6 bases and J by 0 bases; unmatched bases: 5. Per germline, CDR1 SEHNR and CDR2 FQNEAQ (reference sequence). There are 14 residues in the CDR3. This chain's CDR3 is CASRPGTASYEQYF. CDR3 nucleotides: TGTGCCAGCAGGCCCGGGACAGCCTCCTACGAGCAGTACTTC.

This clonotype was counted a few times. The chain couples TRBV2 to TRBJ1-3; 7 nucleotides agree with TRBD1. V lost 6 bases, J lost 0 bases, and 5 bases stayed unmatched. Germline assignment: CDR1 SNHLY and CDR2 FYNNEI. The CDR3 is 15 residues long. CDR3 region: CASRGQLTSGNTIYF. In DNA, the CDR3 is TGTGCCAGCAGGGGACAGCTGACCTCTGGAAACACCATATATTTT.

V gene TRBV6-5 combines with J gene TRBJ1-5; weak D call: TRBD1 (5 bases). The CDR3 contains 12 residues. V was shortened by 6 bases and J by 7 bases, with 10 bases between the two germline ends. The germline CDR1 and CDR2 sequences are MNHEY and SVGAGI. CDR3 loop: CASRQGGQPQHF. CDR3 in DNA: TGTGCCAGCAGGCAGGGAGGGCAGCCCCAGCATTTT.

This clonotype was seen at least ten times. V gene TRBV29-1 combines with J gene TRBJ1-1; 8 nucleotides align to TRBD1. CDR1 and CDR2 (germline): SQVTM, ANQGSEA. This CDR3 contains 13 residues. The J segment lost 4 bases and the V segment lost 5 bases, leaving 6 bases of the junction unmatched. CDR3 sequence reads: CSVTDRDGTEAFF. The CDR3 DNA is TGCAGCGTTACGGACAGGGATGGCACTGAAGCTTTCTTT.

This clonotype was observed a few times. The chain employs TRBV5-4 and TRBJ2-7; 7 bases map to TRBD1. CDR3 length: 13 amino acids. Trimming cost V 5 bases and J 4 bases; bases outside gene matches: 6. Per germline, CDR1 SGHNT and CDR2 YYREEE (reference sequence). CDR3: CASRSGQRYEQYF. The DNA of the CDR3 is TGTGCCAGCAGATCGGGACAGCGATACGAGCAGTACTTC. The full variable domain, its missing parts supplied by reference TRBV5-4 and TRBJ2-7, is ETGVTQSPTHLIKTRGQQVTLRCSSQSGHNTVSWYQQALGQGPQFIFQYYREEENGRGNFPPRFSGLQFPNYSSELNVNALELDDSALYLCASRSGQRYEQYFGPGTRLTVT.

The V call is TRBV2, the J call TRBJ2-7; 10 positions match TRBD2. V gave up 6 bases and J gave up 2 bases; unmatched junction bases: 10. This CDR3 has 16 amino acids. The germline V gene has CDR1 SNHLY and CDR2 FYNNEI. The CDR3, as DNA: TGTGCCAGCAGCAGACCTAGCGGGGGCAGAACCTACGAGCAGTACTTC. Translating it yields CASSRPSGGRTYEQYF.

CDR3: CASSATRQVLYNSPLHF. CDR3 in DNA: TGTGCCAGCAGTGCCACCCGACAGGTCCTCTATAATTCACCCCTCCACTTT. V gene TRBV25-1 combines with J gene TRBJ1-6; a possible D gene is TRBD1 (6 bases). Germline V lookup: CDR1 MGHDK, CDR2 SYGVNS. Trimming shortened V by 4 bases and J by 3 bases, and 16 bases separated the two germline ends. The CDR3 covers 17 residues.

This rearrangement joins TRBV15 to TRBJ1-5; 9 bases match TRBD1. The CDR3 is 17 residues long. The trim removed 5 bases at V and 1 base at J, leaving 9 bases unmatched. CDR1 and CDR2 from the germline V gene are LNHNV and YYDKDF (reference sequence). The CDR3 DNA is TGTGCCACCAGCGAGTGGGGACAGGGTTTGAGCAATCAGCCCCAGCATTTT. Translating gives CATSEWGQGLSNQPQHF.

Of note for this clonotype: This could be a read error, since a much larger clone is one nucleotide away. The chain's CDR3 is CVSTTGVANEKLFF. The DNA for the CDR3 is TGTGTCAGCACCACAGGGGTGGCTAATGAAAAACTGTTTTTT. This rearrangement joins TRBV7-9 to TRBJ1-4; 7 bases line up with TRBD1. The CDR3 sequence is 14 residues long. Germline V CDR1 and CDR2: SEHNR, FQNEAQ (reference sequence).

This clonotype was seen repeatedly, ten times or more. The CDR3 loop reads CASSYPGRENYGYTF. CDR3 DNA sequence: TGTGCCAGCAGCTACCCGGGACGGGAAAACTATGGCTACACCTTC. V is TRBV7-9 and J is TRBJ1-2; possibly TRBD1 for D (5 bases). CDR3 size: 15 residues. Germline-derived CDR1 and CDR2 are SEHNR and FQNEAQ (reference sequence). The V and J ends lost 4 bases and 2 bases respectively, with 14 bases between them.

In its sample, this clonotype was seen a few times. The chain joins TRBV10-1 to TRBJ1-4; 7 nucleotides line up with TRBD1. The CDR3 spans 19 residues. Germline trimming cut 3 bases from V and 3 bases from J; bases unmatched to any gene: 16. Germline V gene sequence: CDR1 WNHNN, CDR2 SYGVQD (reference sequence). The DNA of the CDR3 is TGCGCCAGCAGTGAACAAAGAACCAAGGACAGGTTCTCTAATGAAAAACTGTTTTTT. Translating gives CASSEQRTKDRFSNEKLFF.

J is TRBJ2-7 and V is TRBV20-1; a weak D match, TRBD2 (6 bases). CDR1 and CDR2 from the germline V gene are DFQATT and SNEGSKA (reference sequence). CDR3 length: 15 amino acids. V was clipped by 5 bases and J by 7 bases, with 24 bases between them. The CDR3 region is CSASYLQGPAGEQYF. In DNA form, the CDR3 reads TGCAGTGCTTCATACCTACAAGGTCCGGCGGGAGAGCAGTACTTC.

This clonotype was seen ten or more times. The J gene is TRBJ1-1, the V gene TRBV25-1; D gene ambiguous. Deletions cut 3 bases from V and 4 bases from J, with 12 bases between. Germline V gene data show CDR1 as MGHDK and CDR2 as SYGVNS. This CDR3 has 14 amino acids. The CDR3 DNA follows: TGTGCCAGCAGTGATTCCCGGGGAAGCACTGAAGCTTTCTTT. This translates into CASSDSRGSTEAFF.